A single sample is the source of the 29 T cell receptor beta chains below, sequenced in a study of blood T cell repertoires in COVID-19. The table came from immunoSEQ multiplex PCR; TCRdb's copy has only in-frame clones and leaves some out. The table lists 250,000 to 400,000 clones, around 90% of them singletons. Input material: peripheral blood. All receptors derive from a woman in her twenties or thirties with COVID-19, enrolled during active disease.

The chain is built from TRBV27 and TRBJ1-2, with 7 bases fitting TRBD1. Unmatched junction bases numbered 6, after V lost 8 bases and J lost 3 bases. This CDR3 is built from 13 residues. Germline CDR1 is MNHEY and CDR2 is SMNVEV (reference sequence). The CDR3 nucleotides read TGTGCCAGCGGTAAAGGGGGCGACTATGGCTACACCTTC. Amino acid sequence: CASGKGGDYGYTF.

The genes are TRBV19 and TRBJ2-1; TRBD1 matches 7 bases. The germline gives CDR1 LNHDA, CDR2 SQIVND (reference sequence). V lost 6 bases to trimming and J lost 3 bases; unmatched junction nucleotides: 5. This CDR3 region has 14 residues. DNA of the CDR3: TGTGCCAGTAGCCTTTGGGACAGCTACAATGAGCAGTTCTTC. This encodes CASSLWDSYNEQFF.

The CDR3 reads CASSLTGYQPQHF. The CDR3, as DNA: TGCGCCAGCAGCCTGACAGGGTATCAGCCCCAGCATTTT. The chain couples TRBV5-1 to TRBJ1-5, with TRBD1 matching over 7 bases. Germline assignment: CDR1 SGHRS and CDR2 YFSETQ. The CDR3 covers 13 residues. The V segment lost 4 bases and the J segment 5 bases; nucleotides outside the gene matches: 3. Full variable domain (rest looked up from reference TRBV5-1 and TRBJ1-5): KAGVTQTPRYLIKTRGQQVTLSCSPISGHRSVSWYQQTPGQGLQFLFEYFSETQRNKGNFPGRFSGRQFSNSRSEMNVSTLELGDSALYLCASSLTGYQPQHFGDGTRLSIL.

V gene TRBV25-1 combines with J gene TRBJ1-3, with a tentative D call TRBD1 (6 bases). This CDR3 region has 14 residues. Germline V lookup: CDR1 MGHDK, CDR2 SYGVNS. Trimming took 3 bases from V and 5 from J, leaving 11 bases between them. CDR3: CASSDRGRRNTIYF. In DNA form, the CDR3 reads TGTGCCAGCAGTGATAGGGGGAGAAGAAACACCATATATTTT.

The chain is built from TRBV19 and TRBJ2-1, with 10 bases fitting TRBD2. The germline V gene encodes CDR1 LNHDA and CDR2 SQIVND (reference sequence). The CDR3 has 16 amino acids. The trim removed 5 bases at V and 3 bases at J, leaving 7 bases unmatched. Here the CDR3 DNA reads TGTGCCAGTAGTCCTTCACTAGCGGGGCTCTACAATGAGCAGTTCTTC. This sequence encodes CASSPSLAGLYNEQFF.

This chain uses TRBV20-1 with TRBJ2-1, with 8 bases identical to TRBD1. V was pared by 3 bases and J by 5 bases, with 9 bases of the junction left unmatched. Looked up from germline, CDR1 is DFQATT and CDR2 is SNEGSKA (reference sequence). This CDR3 contains 15 residues. CDR3 bases: TGCAGTGCTAGTCGGGCGGGACAGGTAAACAATGAGCAGTTCTTC. Its translation: CSASRAGQVNNEQFF.

The chain has TRBV23-1 and TRBJ1-1, with a possible D match to TRBD1 (5 bases). TRBV23-1 is known as an ORF, though its function is uncertain. V lost 1 base and J 1 base, leaving 16 bases between the germline ends. The CDR3 sequence is 17 residues long. This CDR3 reads CASSQCGRAKGNTEAFF. For the CDR3, the DNA is TGCGCCAGCAGTCAATGTGGCAGGGCCAAAGGGAACACTGAAGCTTTCTTT.

The rearrangement links TRBV30 to TRBJ2-4, with 12 positions matching TRBD2. The CDR3 covers 20 residues. Germline V gene data show CDR1 as GTSNPN and CDR2 as SVGIG (reference sequence). Trimming took 5 bases from V and 0 from J; bases not matched to a gene: 17. CDR3 bases: TGTGCCTGGGGGCGACTAGCGGGAGACCTACTTAGCCTAGCCAAAAACATTCAGTACTTC. It translates to CAWGRLAGDLLSLAKNIQYF.

The chain uses TRBV7-9 and TRBJ2-1; 8 positions match TRBD2. From germline, CDR1 is SEHNR and CDR2 FQNEAQ (reference sequence). The CDR3 loop spans 14 amino acids. V shed 3 bases, J shed 3 bases, and the junction held 1 base outside the gene matches. The CDR3: CASSFREGYNEQFF. CDR3 nucleotide sequence: TGTGCCAGCAGCTTCCGGGAGGGCTACAATGAGCAGTTCTTC.

V usage is TRBV5-8 and J usage is TRBJ1-5; TRBD1 aligns across 7 bases. There are 15 residues in the CDR3. J gave up 3 bases and V 4 bases, and 7 bases lay outside the gene matches. Germline V lookup: CDR1 SGHTS, CDR2 YDEGEE. CDR3 sequence reads: CASSALGQANQPQHF. Here the CDR3 DNA reads TGTGCCAGCAGCGCTCTCGGACAGGCCAATCAGCCCCAGCATTTT. Based on the CDR3 plus reference TRBV5-8 and TRBJ1-5, the full variable domain is EAGVTQSPTHLIKTRGQQATLRCSPISGHTSVYWYQQALGLGLQFLLWYDEGEERNRGNFPPRFSGRQFPNYSSELNVNALELEDSALYLCASSALGQANQPQHFGDGTRLSIL.

J is TRBJ1-2 and V is TRBV5-4; D is undetermined. The CDR3 is made up of 14 amino acids. Germline V gives CDR1 SGHNT, CDR2 YYREEE (reference sequence). V was clipped by 0 bases and J by 5 bases, with 11 bases between them. Here the CDR3 DNA reads TGTGCCAGCAGCTTGGAAGTCAGAATGTATGGCTACACCTTC. As protein: CASSLEVRMYGYTF. The whole variable domain, filled in from reference TRBV5-4 and TRBJ1-2, reads ETGVTQSPTHLIKTRGQQVTLRCSSQSGHNTVSWYQQALGQGPQFIFQYYREEENGRGNFPPRFSGLQFPNYSSELNVNALELDDSALYLCASSLEVRMYGYTFGSGTRLTVV.

There are a few counts of this clone. Within the sample, other DNA sequences also encode this same CDR3. The rearrangement uses TRBV19 and TRBJ1-1; D ambiguous. This CDR3 spans 12 amino acids. V was clipped by 6 bases and J by 1 base, with 6 bases between them. Germline CDR1 and CDR2: LNHDA and SQIVND (reference sequence). The CDR3: CASRPGNTEAFF. CDR3 bases: TGTGCCAGTAGGCCAGGGAACACTGAAGCTTTCTTT.

The genes are TRBV9 and TRBJ2-3, with D perhaps matching TRBD1 (6 bases). From germline, CDR1 is SGDLS and CDR2 YYNGEE. Trimming took off 4 bases at V and 5 bases at J, with 14 bases between the two ends. This CDR3 region has 14 residues. The CDR3 sequence: CASSLRGDKDTQYF. The CDR3 DNA sequence: TGTGCCAGCAGCCTCCGAGGGGACAAAGATACGCAGTATTTT.

This chain connects TRBV3-1 (or the pseudogene TRBV3-2) to TRBJ1-2; the D gene is possibly TRBD1 (5 bases). The CDR3 consists of 14 residues. V lost 3 bases and J lost 6, with 14 bases in between. Germline assignment: CDR1 LGHDT and CDR2 YNNKEL (reference sequence). CDR3 sequence: CASSHREGSDGYTF. DNA for the CDR3: TGTGCCAGCAGCCACAGGGAAGGTTCGGATGGCTACACCTTC.

This chain connects TRBV27 to TRBJ2-2, with D possibly matching TRBD2 (7 bases). Trimming shortened V by 2 bases and J by 5 bases, and 12 bases separated the two germline ends. CDR1 is MNHEY, CDR2 SMNVEV, per germline (reference sequence). The CDR3 is 15 residues long. The CDR3 here is CASSLGGARTGELFF. Here the CDR3 DNA reads TGTGCCAGCAGTTTAGGGGGGGCGCGAACCGGGGAGCTGTTTTTT.

V is TRBV19 and J is TRBJ2-1; 7 bases are a match to TRBD2. Trimming at V came to 3 bases and at J to 1 base, leaving 9 bases not matched to a gene. This CDR3 has 17 residues. Germline CDR1 LNHDA, CDR2 SQIVND (reference sequence). The CDR3: CASSMGGSSKSYNEQFF. CDR3 in DNA: TGTGCCAGTAGTATGGGGGGGTCGTCCAAGTCCTACAATGAGCAGTTCTTC.

This clone was detected once. The chain employs TRBV18 and TRBJ1-6, with 10 bases fitting TRBD1. V lost 4 bases to trimming and J lost 8 bases; unmatched junction nucleotides: 8. The germline gives CDR1 KGHSH, CDR2 LQKENI. The CDR3 totals 16 residues. The CDR3 DNA reads as TGTGCCAGCTCACGGGACGCGGGACAGGGGTATTCACCCCTCCACTTT. Protein product: CASSRDAGQGYSPLHF.

The V gene is TRBV30, the J gene TRBJ1-2, with D uncertain. CDR1 and CDR2 (germline): GTSNPN, SVGIG (reference sequence). The CDR3 has 13 amino acids. Trimming took 3 bases from V and 4 from J, leaving 12 bases between them. The CDR3 protein is CAWSKQIVYGYTF. Written as DNA, the CDR3 is TGTGCCTGGAGCAAGCAAATAGTCTATGGCTACACCTTC.

V is TRBV10-2 and J is TRBJ2-7; no definite D call. This CDR3 has 12 residues. V lost 6 bases to trimming and J lost 3 bases, with 9 bases between them. Germline loops: CDR1 WSHSY, CDR2 SAAADI. This CDR3 is CASRETDYEQYF. The CDR3 bases are TGCGCCAGCAGGGAGACTGACTACGAGCAGTACTTC.

The chain uses TRBV12-3 or TRBV12-4 and TRBJ1-2, with D possibly matching TRBD1 (6 bases). V was trimmed by 6 bases and J by 5 bases, leaving 13 bases between them. This CDR3 comprises 13 residues. The CDR3 protein is CASSSKQGYGYTF. CDR3 in DNA: TGTGCCAGCAGCTCAAAACAGGGATATGGCTACACCTTC.

The CDR3: CASRDGEAWTEAFF. In DNA, the CDR3 is TGCGCCAGCAGGGACGGGGAGGCGTGGACTGAAGCTTTCTTT. The chain uses TRBV5-1 and TRBJ1-1; no clear D gene. The CDR3 totals 14 residues. Per germline, CDR1 SGHRS and CDR2 YFSETQ. V shed 5 bases and J shed 5 bases, with 16 bases lying between them.

This clone was observed once. The chain uses TRBV9 and TRBJ2-4; 11 nucleotides agree with TRBD2. J was trimmed by 7 bases and V by 0 bases; bases with no gene match: 3. The CDR3 covers 15 residues. Per germline, CDR1 SGDLS and CDR2 YYNGEE. The CDR3 protein is CASSVEASGRNIQYF. In DNA form, the CDR3 reads TGTGCCAGCAGCGTAGAAGCTAGCGGGAGGAACATTCAGTACTTC.

The J gene is TRBJ1-2, the V gene TRBV2; a possible D gene is TRBD1 (6 bases). CDR1 is SNHLY, CDR2 FYNNEI, per germline. CDR3 length equals 11 residues. V gave up 8 bases and J gave up 4 bases, with 8 bases separating them. The chain's CDR3 is CASGTIYGYTF. CDR3 DNA sequence: TGTGCCAGCGGGACAATCTATGGCTACACCTTC.

The V gene is TRBV28, the J gene TRBJ1-1; 7 nucleotides agree with TRBD1. Germline CDR1 and CDR2: MDHEN and SYDVKM. This CDR3 region has 15 residues. Trimming removed 6 bases from V and 1 base from J; junction bases left unmatched: 8. The DNA for the CDR3 is TGTGCCAGCAGCCCCGGACAGGTCCCGAACACTGAAGCTTTCTTT. As protein: CASSPGQVPNTEAFF.

The table lists this clone with a count of one. The chain links TRBV6-5 to TRBJ1-1, with 7 bases lining up with TRBD1. V was clipped by 6 bases and J by 7 bases; unmatched bases: 11. The CDR3 covers 14 residues. Germline V gene lookup returns CDR1 MNHEY and CDR2 SVGAGI. CDR3: CASRGRTGGSEAFF. The DNA for the CDR3 is TGTGCCAGCAGGGGAAGGACAGGAGGGAGTGAAGCTTTCTTT.

The chain combines TRBV10-3 with TRBJ1-1; maybe TRBD1 (5 bases). V shed 8 bases and J shed 0 bases, with 10 bases lying between them. This CDR3 contains 13 residues. Per germline, CDR1 ENHRY and CDR2 SYGVKD. The CDR3 spells CAIATGMNTEAFF. Written as DNA, the CDR3 is TGTGCCATCGCCACAGGAATGAACACTGAAGCTTTCTTT.

This clone was detected once. The chain joins TRBV27 to TRBJ1-2; 7 nucleotides match TRBD1. V shed 5 bases, J shed 4 bases, and the junction held 4 bases outside the gene matches. Germline V gene lookup returns CDR1 MNHEY and CDR2 SMNVEV (reference sequence). There are 13 residues in the CDR3. CDR3 sequence (DNA): TGTGCCAGCAGTAGCCAGGGGGGCTATGGCTACACCTTC. Its protein product is CASSSQGGYGYTF.

The V and J genes are TRBV3-1 (or the pseudogene TRBV3-2) and TRBJ2-5, with unresolved D. There are 14 residues in the CDR3. With 2 bases removed from V and 5 bases from J, the gap between germline ends came to 12 bases. Germline V CDR1 and CDR2: LGHDT, YNNKEL (reference sequence). CDR3 in DNA: TGTGCCAGCAGCCAATATCTAGAACTGGAGACCCAGTACTTC. Translation gives CASSQYLELETQYF.

V and J are TRBV2 and TRBJ1-5; D is undetermined. The CDR3 consists of 15 residues. Germline V gene data show CDR1 as SNHLY and CDR2 as FYNNEI. V was pared by 4 bases and J by 7 bases, with 17 bases between. The CDR3 loop reads CASSGLGRAGQPQHF. In nucleotides, the CDR3 is TGTGCCAGCAGTGGATTAGGAAGGGCGGGCCAGCCCCAGCATTTT.